Listed here are 17 T cell receptor beta chains from one sample, sequenced in a study of blood T cell repertoires in COVID-19. Sequencing used immunoSEQ multiplex PCR; TCRdb keeps in-frame clones, though not all of them. This table holds 100,000 or so clones, about 89% found once. The material sequenced was peripheral blood. Receptors originate from a man aged 55 to 70 with acute or convalescent COVID-19.

The rearrangement joins TRBV7-3 to TRBJ1-2, with 9 nucleotides matching TRBD1. Germline CDR1 SGHTA, CDR2 FQGTGA. V lost 5 bases and J lost 8; bases outside the gene matches: 6. This CDR3 comprises 13 residues. CDR3 in amino acids: CASSPGQGKGYTF. DNA for the CDR3: TGTGCCAGCAGCCCCGGACAGGGGAAAGGCTACACCTTC.

The chain recombines TRBV11-2 with TRBJ2-1, with 11 nucleotides matching TRBD2. Losses at the gene ends were 4 bases for V and 4 bases for J; bases not matched to a gene: 6. Per germline, CDR1 SGHAT and CDR2 FQNNGV. The CDR3 covers 16 residues. The CDR3 loop reads CASSSSGTSGYNEQFF. In nucleotides, the CDR3 is TGTGCCAGCAGCTCCTCCGGGACTAGCGGTTACAATGAGCAGTTCTTC. The full variable domain, its missing parts supplied by reference TRBV11-2 and TRBJ2-1, is EAGVAQSPRYKIIEKRQSVAFWCNPISGHATLYWYQQILGQGPKLLIQFQNNGVVDDSQLPKDRFSAERLKGVDSTLKIQPAKLEDSAVYLCASSSSGTSGYNEQFFGPGTRLTVL.

The rearrangement links TRBV5-5 to TRBJ1-1, with 7 bases identical to TRBD1. The germline V gene encodes CDR1 SGHKS and CDR2 YYEKEE (reference sequence). V gave up 2 bases and J gave up 6 bases; unmatched junction bases: 13. This CDR3 is built from 16 residues. CDR3: CASSLLGQAAAAEAFF. The CDR3 DNA reads TGTGCCAGCAGCTTACTTGGACAGGCTGCGGCGGCTGAAGCTTTCTTT.

The chain couples TRBV7-8 to TRBJ2-3; D gene unclear. The germline CDR1 and CDR2 sequences are SGHVS and FQNEAQ. Trimming shortened V by 5 bases and J by 3 bases, and 12 bases separated the two germline ends. This CDR3 contains 14 residues. The CDR3 reads CASSTIGRTDTQYF. DNA for the CDR3: TGTGCCAGCAGCACTATTGGTCGGACAGATACGCAGTATTTT.

This clone was recorded only once. This chain links TRBV19 with TRBJ2-3, with TRBD2 identical over 8 bases. Germline-derived CDR1 and CDR2 are LNHDA and SQIVND (reference sequence). The ends lost 1 base at V and 7 bases at J; junction bases unmatched: 13. This CDR3 is 17 amino acids long. The CDR3 is CASSIGMSGSMGNTQYF. CDR3 DNA sequence: TGTGCCAGTAGTATAGGGATGAGCGGGAGTATGGGGAATACGCAGTATTTT.

The chain is built from TRBV7-9 and TRBJ1-2; tentatively, D is TRBD1 (5 bases). Germline CDR1 SEHNR, CDR2 FQNEAQ (reference sequence). CDR3 size: 13 residues. The V end was cut by 4 bases, the J end by 4 bases, with 10 bases between. CDR3 sequence reads: CASSWDSVYGYTF. The CDR3 coding sequence is TGTGCCAGCAGCTGGGACTCCGTCTATGGCTACACCTTC.

The CDR3 reads CASSPNEGNRNIQYF. The CDR3, as DNA: TGTGCCAGCTCACCAAACGAGGGAAACAGAAACATTCAGTACTTC. V is TRBV18 and J is TRBJ2-4; a possible D gene is TRBD2 (5 bases). Looked up from germline, CDR1 is KGHSH and CDR2 is LQKENI. Trimming removed 2 bases at V and 6 bases at J, with 14 bases between. There are 15 residues in the CDR3.

The chain employs TRBV11-2 and TRBJ2-1, with 12 positions matching TRBD1. Germline CDR1 and CDR2: SGHAT and FQNNGV. V shed 2 bases and J 9 bases; nucleotides not matched to a gene: 11. There are 17 residues in the CDR3. CDR3 DNA: TGTGCCAGCAGCTTAAGTGTTGCGGGACAGGGGGCTAGTGAGCAGTTCTTC. Translating it yields CASSLSVAGQGASEQFF.

About this clone: In the same sample, other DNA sequences code for this CDR3. The genes are TRBV13 and TRBJ2-1; D may be TRBD2 (6 bases). The CDR3 contains 13 residues. Trimming shortened V by 0 bases and J by 7 bases, and 7 bases separated the two germline ends. From germline, CDR1 is PRHDT and CDR2 FYEKMQ (reference sequence). CDR3 nucleotides: TGTGCCAGCAGCTTAGGCCGGGGGAATGAGCAGTTCTTC. It translates to CASSLGRGNEQFF. The full variable domain, its missing parts supplied by reference TRBV13 and TRBJ2-1, is AAGVIQSPRHLIKEKRETATLKCYPIPRHDTVYWYQQGPGQDPQFLISFYEKMQSDKGSIPDRFSAQQFSDYHSELNMSSLELGDSALYFCASSLGRGNEQFFGPGTRLTVL.

The chain is built from TRBV4-1 and TRBJ1-1; TRBD1 aligns across 7 bases. Germline V lookup: CDR1 MGHRA, CDR2 YSYEKL. This CDR3 has 15 residues. Trimming took 0 bases from V and 4 from J; bases not matched to a gene: 5. CDR3 nucleotide sequence: TGCGCCAGCAGCCAAGAAAGGGACAGAGGCACTGAAGCTTTCTTT. Translated, it gives CASSQERDRGTEAFF.

The chain carries TRBV5-5 and TRBJ1-5; 7 positions match TRBD1. V dropped 1 base and J dropped 6; count of bases not matched to a gene: 4. Germline-derived CDR1 and CDR2 are SGHKS and YYEKEE (reference sequence). This CDR3 is built from 14 residues. CDR3 amino acids: CASSLTGDFQPQHF. The CDR3 nucleotides read TGTGCCAGCAGCTTGACAGGGGATTTTCAGCCCCAGCATTTT.

The chain joins TRBV24-1 to TRBJ1-5; 8 bases are shared with TRBD1. This CDR3 is built from 16 residues. From germline, CDR1 is KGHDR and CDR2 SFDVKD. V shed 3 bases and J 0 bases; nucleotides not matched to a gene: 3. CDR3 sequence (DNA): TGTGCCACCAGTGATGGGACAGGCTTTAGCAATCAGCCCCAGCATTTT. Protein product: CATSDGTGFSNQPQHF.

The chain has TRBV6-5 and TRBJ2-2; possibly TRBD2 for D (6 bases). This CDR3 region has 15 residues. The V and J ends lost 6 bases and 1 base respectively, with 12 bases between them. The V gene's germline CDR1 is MNHEY and CDR2 SVGAGI. This CDR3 is CASRRGGMNTGELFF. The CDR3 DNA reads as TGTGCCAGCAGACGGGGCGGGATGAACACCGGGGAGCTGTTTTTT.

The chain joins TRBV28 to TRBJ2-7; possibly TRBD2 for D (6 bases). The CDR3 contains 15 residues. Per the germline V gene, CDR1 is MDHEN and CDR2 is SYDVKM. Trimming cost V 5 bases and J 2 bases, with 16 bases left between them. For the CDR3, the DNA is TGTGCCAGCAGTACTATGGGCGGGATGACCTACGAGCAGTACTTC. Encoded protein: CASSTMGGMTYEQYF. The full variable domain, completed using reference TRBV28 and TRBJ2-7, is DVKVTQSSRYLVKRTGEKVFLECVQDMDHENMFWYRQDPGLGLRLIYFSYDVKMKEKGDIPEGYSVSREKKERFSLILESASTNQTSMYLCASSTMGGMTYEQYFGPGTRLTVT.

Here the CDR3 DNA reads TGTGCCAGCAGGCCCGGAGGTGGCTATGGCTACACCTTC. Amino acid sequence: CASRPGGGYGYTF. This rearrangement joins TRBV28 to TRBJ1-2; no definite D call. V was trimmed by 6 bases and J by 4 bases, leaving 12 bases between them. The germline gives CDR1 MDHEN, CDR2 SYDVKM. This CDR3 is built from 13 residues.

This rearrangement joins TRBV5-1 to TRBJ1-1, with no clear D. This CDR3 is built from 14 residues. Germline CDR1 SGHRS, CDR2 YFSETQ. Trimming left V 1 base short and J 4 bases short, with 11 bases between. The CDR3 reads CASSLSGWATEAFF. CDR3 nucleotide sequence: TGCGCCAGCAGCTTGTCAGGATGGGCCACTGAAGCTTTCTTT.

The genes are TRBV30 and TRBJ2-1; D is unresolved. The V end lost 3 bases, the J end lost 5 bases, and 11 bases lay between the germline ends. CDR1 and CDR2 from the germline V gene are GTSNPN and SVGIG (reference sequence). The CDR3 runs to 13 residues. CDR3 amino acids: CAWSPGSNNEQFF. The DNA for the CDR3 is TGTGCCTGGAGCCCCGGGTCGAACAATGAGCAGTTCTTC.